A selection of T cell receptor beta chains follows, all from one sample in a study of shared clonotypes between healthy human individuals. Libraries were prepared by immunoSEQ multiplex PCR; TCRdb keeps only in-frame clonotypes and omits some of them. The table lists roughly 2.1 million clones, roughly 91% of them singletons, with over 1.5% in the top ten. The sequenced sample consisted of naive CD8+ T cells from PBMCs. The receptor set was obtained from a man between 18 and 29 years old in good health. Some clones in this sample may be carry-over from other donors' samples. CDR3s include the opening cysteine and the closing phenylalanine or tryptophan. The D gene is left open where the match is weak. Size values are once, few and many counts, or a class for expanded clones, and some rows have none.

abundance: NA
v_gene: TRBV29-1
j_gene: TRBJ2-1
d_gene: NA
CDR3aa: CSGVGGLNEQFF
CDR3nt: TGCAGCGGGGTTGGGGGGCTAAATGAGCAGTTCTTC

abundance: NA
v_gene: TRBV4-1
j_gene: TRBJ2-7
d_gene: NA
CDR3aa: CASSQVGIRDQYF
CDR3nt: TGCGCCAGCAGCCAAGTGGGGATTCGCGACCAGTACTTC

abundance: NA
v_gene: TRBV6-1
j_gene: TRBJ1-4
d_gene: TRBD1
CDR3aa: CASSEAVRGLNEKLFF
CDR3nt: TGTGCCAGCAGTGAAGCAGTCAGGGGGCTCAATGAAAAACTGTTTTTT

abundance: NA
v_gene: TRBV7-6
j_gene: TRBJ2-2
d_gene: NA
CDR3aa: CASSPENTGELFF
CDR3nt: TGTGCCAGCAGCCCGGAAAACACCGGGGAGCTGTTTTTT

abundance: NA
v_gene: TRBV15
j_gene: TRBJ2-7
d_gene: TRBD2
CDR3aa: CATSSGTSEAYEQYF
CDR3nt: TGTGCCACCAGCTCGGGGACTAGCGAGGCCTACGAGCAGTACTTC

abundance: NA
v_gene: TRBV5-6
j_gene: TRBJ2-7
d_gene: TRBD2
CDR3aa: CASSPRTSLGYEQYF
CDR3nt: TGTGCCAGCAGCCCCCGGACTAGTCTCGGCTACGAGCAGTACTTC

abundance: NA
v_gene: TRBV4-2
j_gene: TRBJ2-7
d_gene: NA
CDR3aa: CASSPGLGYEQYF
CDR3nt: TGTGCCAGCAGCCCTGGTTTGGGCTACGAGCAGTACTTC

abundance: NA
v_gene: TRBV7-9
j_gene: TRBJ2-5
d_gene: NA
CDR3aa: CASSRTLSAEETQYF
CDR3nt: TGTGCCAGCAGCCGAACATTGTCCGCTGAAGAGACCCAGTACTTC

abundance: NA
v_gene: TRBV7-3
j_gene: TRBJ2-1
d_gene: TRBD2
CDR3aa: CASAPRLAPRDEQFF
CDR3nt: TGTGCCAGCGCCCCGAGACTAGCGCCCAGGGATGAGCAGTTCTTC

abundance: NA
v_gene: TRBV28
j_gene: TRBJ2-3
d_gene: TRBD1
CDR3aa: CASSLGQGGDTQYF
CDR3nt: TGTGCCAGCAGTCTAGGACAGGGGGGCGATACGCAGTATTTT

abundance: NA
v_gene: TRBV6-6
j_gene: TRBJ2-5
d_gene: NA
CDR3aa: CAGGDIRETQYF
CDR3nt: TGTGCCGGGGGGGACATACGAGAGACCCAGTACTTC

abundance: NA
v_gene: TRBV7-2
j_gene: TRBJ1-2
d_gene: NA
CDR3aa: CASSPVGPSSGYTF
CDR3nt: TGTGCCAGCAGCCCGGTGGGGCCTAGCAGCGGCTACACCTTC

abundance: NA
v_gene: TRBV14
j_gene: TRBJ2-7
d_gene: NA
CDR3aa: CASSQPLGDEQYF
CDR3nt: TGTGCCAGCAGCCAACCCTTGGGTGACGAGCAGTACTTC

abundance: once
v_gene: TRBV15
j_gene: TRBJ1-5
d_gene: NA
CDR3aa: CATSRDSGSRQPQHF
CDR3nt: TGTGCCACCAGCAGAGATTCGGGCAGTCGTCAGCCCCAGCATTTT

abundance: once
v_gene: TRBV27
j_gene: TRBJ2-5
d_gene: NA
CDR3aa: CASKVLGQGRAETQYF
CDR3nt: TGTGCCAGCAAGGTCCTGGGGCAGGGGAGGGCCGAGACCCAGTACTTC

abundance: once
v_gene: TRBV6-6
j_gene: TRBJ2-7
d_gene: NA
CDR3aa: CASSYSSGISYEQYF
CDR3nt: TGTGCCAGCAGTTACTCGTCGGGTATCTCCTACGAGCAGTACTTC

abundance: NA
v_gene: TRBV7-9
j_gene: TRBJ2-7
d_gene: NA
CDR3aa: CASRPSSLPYEQYF
CDR3nt: TGTGCCAGCAGGCCTAGCAGTCTACCCTACGAGCAGTACTTC

abundance: NA
v_gene: TRBV14
j_gene: TRBJ2-7
d_gene: NA
CDR3aa: CASSQRGHPSYEQYF
CDR3nt: TGTGCCAGCAGCCAGCGGGGACACCCCTCCTACGAGCAGTACTTC

abundance: NA
v_gene: TRBV27
j_gene: TRBJ2-1
d_gene: NA
CDR3aa: CASSFLGQINEQFF
CDR3nt: TGTGCCAGCAGTTTCCTCGGACAGATTAATGAGCAGTTCTTC

abundance: NA
v_gene: TRBV10-2
j_gene: TRBJ2-7
d_gene: NA
CDR3aa: CASKDGRGYEQYF
CDR3nt: TGCGCCAGCAAGGACGGCAGGGGCTACGAGCAGTACTTC

abundance: NA
v_gene: TRBV30
j_gene: TRBJ1-1
d_gene: NA
CDR3aa: CAWDPGAGTNTEAFF
CDR3nt: TGTGCCTGGGACCCGGGCGCAGGTACGAACACTGAAGCTTTCTTT

abundance: NA
v_gene: TRBV7-8
j_gene: TRBJ2-3
d_gene: TRBD2
CDR3aa: CASSPGGRQVSTDTQYF
CDR3nt: TGTGCCAGCAGCCCCGGGGGGAGGCAGGTGTCAACAGATACGCAGTATTTT

abundance: NA
v_gene: TRBV9
j_gene: TRBJ2-7
d_gene: NA
CDR3aa: CASGTSYEQYF
CDR3nt: TGTGCCAGCGGGACATCCTACGAGCAGTACTTC

abundance: NA
v_gene: TRBV7-8
j_gene: TRBJ2-7
d_gene: NA
CDR3aa: CASSLGPLYEQYF
CDR3nt: TGTGCCAGCAGCCTAGGACCACTCTACGAGCAGTACTTC

abundance: once
v_gene: TRBV6-1
j_gene: TRBJ2-1
d_gene: NA
CDR3aa: CASSRIGYNEQFF
CDR3nt: TGTGCCAGCAGCCGTATAGGGTACAATGAGCAGTTCTTC

abundance: few
v_gene: TRBV4-1
j_gene: TRBJ1-1
d_gene: NA
CDR3aa: CASSQSEQGSLMNTEAFF
CDR3nt: TGCGCCAGCAGCCAATCAGAGCAGGGCTCACTTATGAACACTGAAGCTTTCTTT

abundance: NA
v_gene: TRBV10-3
j_gene: TRBJ2-3
d_gene: TRBD1
CDR3aa: CAISEDRGRTDTQYF
CDR3nt: TGTGCCATCAGTGAGGACAGGGGACGCACAGATACGCAGTATTTT

abundance: NA
v_gene: TRBV27
j_gene: TRBJ2-1
d_gene: NA
CDR3aa: CASSIESAGGEQFF
CDR3nt: TGTGCCAGCAGTATCGAGTCCGCCGGAGGTGAGCAGTTCTTC

abundance: NA
v_gene: TRBV19
j_gene: TRBJ2-5
d_gene: NA
CDR3aa: CASSFSGIQETQYF
CDR3nt: TGTGCCAGTAGTTTCTCAGGGATCCAAGAGACCCAGTACTTC

abundance: NA
v_gene: TRBV7-9
j_gene: TRBJ1-1
d_gene: NA
CDR3aa: CASTNGEQFLTEAFF
CDR3nt: TGTGCCAGCACCAACGGTGAGCAGTTTCTCACTGAAGCTTTCTTT

abundance: NA
v_gene: TRBV10-2
j_gene: TRBJ2-5
d_gene: NA
CDR3aa: CASTQETQYF
CDR3nt: TGCGCCAGTACCCAAGAGACCCAGTACTTC

abundance: NA
v_gene: TRBV10-3
j_gene: TRBJ2-7
d_gene: NA
CDR3aa: CAISRRVKEGENYEQYF
CDR3nt: TGTGCCATCTCACGGCGGGTTAAGGAGGGGGAAAATTACGAGCAGTACTTC

abundance: NA
v_gene: TRBV7-2
j_gene: TRBJ1-2
d_gene: TRBD1
CDR3aa: CASSLTRGSYGYTF
CDR3nt: TGTGCCAGCAGCTTAACCAGGGGGTCCTATGGCTACACCTTC

abundance: NA
v_gene: TRBV2
j_gene: TRBJ2-1
d_gene: TRBD1
CDR3aa: CASSQDRFTYNEQFF
CDR3nt: TGTGCCAGCAGTCAGGACAGGTTTACCTACAATGAGCAGTTCTTC

abundance: NA
v_gene: TRBV4-3
j_gene: TRBJ1-2
d_gene: NA
CDR3aa: CASSQDRGSFYGYTF
CDR3nt: TGCGCCAGCAGCCAAGATAGGGGGAGTTTCTATGGCTACACCTTC

abundance: NA
v_gene: TRBV5-5
j_gene: TRBJ2-7
d_gene: TRBD1
CDR3aa: CASSLTGGHEQYF
CDR3nt: TGTGCCAGCAGCTTGACAGGGGGGCACGAGCAGTACTTC

abundance: NA
v_gene: TRBV19
j_gene: TRBJ2-2
d_gene: NA
CDR3aa: CASWDAPGTGELFF
CDR3nt: TGTGCCAGTTGGGACGCCCCTGGCACCGGGGAGCTGTTTTTT

abundance: NA
v_gene: TRBV9
j_gene: TRBJ2-3
d_gene: TRBD1
CDR3aa: CASSVRQGAGDTQYF
CDR3nt: TGTGCCAGCAGCGTAAGGCAGGGGGCAGGGGATACGCAGTATTTT

abundance: once
v_gene: TRBV29-1
j_gene: TRBJ2-7
d_gene: TRBD2
CDR3aa: CSVPKGSSGRAGEQYF
CDR3nt: TGCAGCGTCCCCAAGGGGTCTAGCGGGAGGGCCGGGGAGCAGTACTTC

abundance: NA
v_gene: TRBV6-6
j_gene: TRBJ2-1
d_gene: TRBD2
CDR3aa: CASSASPGGSINEQFF
CDR3nt: TGTGCCAGCAGTGCCTCGCCCGGCGGGAGTATCAATGAGCAGTTCTTC

abundance: once
v_gene: TRBV7-9
j_gene: TRBJ2-5
d_gene: NA
CDR3aa: CASSLQQETQYF
CDR3nt: TGTGCCAGCAGCTTACAACAAGAGACCCAGTACTTC

abundance: few
v_gene: TRBV7-8
j_gene: TRBJ1-5
d_gene: TRBD1
CDR3aa: CASSSGQMQPQHF
CDR3nt: TGTGCCAGCAGCTCGGGACAGATGCAGCCCCAGCATTTT

abundance: NA
v_gene: TRBV4-1
j_gene: TRBJ2-3
d_gene: NA
CDR3aa: CASSQGLGYSTDTQYF
CDR3nt: TGCGCCAGCAGCCAAGGTCTAGGGTATAGCACAGATACGCAGTATTTT

abundance: NA
v_gene: TRBV28
j_gene: TRBJ1-4
d_gene: NA
CDR3aa: CASSFVENEKLFF
CDR3nt: TGTGCCAGCAGTTTCGTTGAGAATGAAAAACTGTTTTTT

abundance: NA
v_gene: TRBV9
j_gene: TRBJ2-3
d_gene: NA
CDR3aa: CASSPGHRADTQYF
CDR3nt: TGTGCCAGCAGCCCGGGACATCGCGCAGATACGCAGTATTTT

abundance: NA
v_gene: TRBV7-9
j_gene: TRBJ2-7
d_gene: TRBD1
CDR3aa: CASRRTGDYEQYF
CDR3nt: TGTGCCAGCAGAAGGACAGGTGACTACGAGCAGTACTTC

abundance: once
v_gene: TRBV11-2
j_gene: TRBJ1-3
d_gene: NA
CDR3aa: CASSLGGPGNTIYF
CDR3nt: TGTGCCAGCAGCTTAGGGGGGCCCGGAAACACCATATATTTT

abundance: NA
v_gene: TRBV28
j_gene: TRBJ2-7
d_gene: NA
CDR3aa: CASSLAAETYEQYF
CDR3nt: TGTGCCAGCAGTTTAGCGGCGGAAACCTACGAGCAGTACTTC